The 19 T cell receptor beta chains presented below share a single source sample, sequenced in a study of blood T cell repertoires in COVID-19. TCRdb's copy holds only in-frame clones and misses some; the assay was immunoSEQ multiplex PCR. Among some 270,000 clones listed, about nine tenths were seen once. Source material: PBMCs or T cells enriched from blood (not recorded which). The receptor source for this set is a woman between 35 and 50 years old who had recovered from COVID-19.

J is TRBJ1-1 and V is TRBV7-8; a weak D match, TRBD1 (6 bases). Germline values: CDR1 SGHVS, CDR2 FQNEAQ. The V end lost 1 base, the J end lost 7 bases, and 13 bases lay between the germline ends. The CDR3 extends over 14 amino acids. CDR3 in DNA: TGTGCCAGCAGCTTAGGTACAGGGAGAATTGAAGCTTTCTTT. It is translated as CASSLGTGRIEAFF.

V usage is TRBV15 and J usage is TRBJ2-7; TRBD1 might be the D (6 bases). Trimming removed 2 bases from V and 5 bases from J, with 7 bases in between. The CDR3 spans 12 residues. CDR1 is LNHNV and CDR2 is YYDKDF in the germline V gene (reference sequence). CDR3 in DNA: TGTGCCACCAGCAGAAACAGGGACGAGCAGTACTTC. It codes for CATSRNRDEQYF.

The chain recombines TRBV28 with TRBJ2-7, with 8 bases that match TRBD1. The CDR3 spans 14 residues. Germline V gene lookup returns CDR1 MDHEN and CDR2 SYDVKM. The chain's CDR3 is CVAPPRTGYGEQYF. In DNA form, the CDR3 reads TGTGTCGCGCCCCCCCGGACAGGGTACGGCGAGCAGTACTTC.

V is TRBV7-9 and J is TRBJ1-6, with D tentatively TRBD1 (5 bases). The CDR3 loop spans 15 amino acids. Germline CDR1 and CDR2: SEHNR and FQNEAQ (reference sequence). V lost 1 base to trimming and J lost 7 bases, with 11 bases between them. CDR3 sequence reads: CASSLVGEVNSPLHF. CDR3 sequence (DNA): TGTGCCAGCAGCTTAGTGGGGGAGGTGAATTCACCCCTCCACTTT.

This chain uses TRBV2 with TRBJ1-3; D remains ambiguous. Germline V gene data show CDR1 as SNHLY and CDR2 as FYNNEI. CDR3 length equals 12 residues. V dropped 0 bases and J dropped 7 bases, with 4 bases sitting between them. The CDR3 DNA is TGTGCCAGCAGTGAAGCCTTTAACACCATATATTTT. This sequence encodes CASSEAFNTIYF.

The chain uses TRBV4-2 and TRBJ1-3; no reliable D call. The germline gives CDR1 LGHNA, CDR2 YNFKEQ. V lost 3 bases to trimming and J lost 0 bases, with 15 bases between them. The CDR3 has 17 amino acids. The CDR3, as DNA: TGTGCCAGCAGCCATCCCGGTACCAGCGACTCTGGAAACACCATATATTTT. Its protein product is CASSHPGTSDSGNTIYF.

V gene TRBV11-2 combines with J gene TRBJ1-2; 7 nucleotides match TRBD1. V shed 4 bases, J shed 6 bases, and the junction held 11 bases outside the gene matches. This CDR3 has 15 amino acids. Germline values: CDR1 SGHAT, CDR2 FQNNGV. The CDR3 DNA follows: TGTGCCAGCAGCTATGACAGGGTTCTCGAGGATGGCTACACCTTC. Translated, it gives CASSYDRVLEDGYTF.

V usage is TRBV24-1 and J usage is TRBJ2-1; TRBD1 agrees at 9 bases. Germline-derived CDR1 and CDR2 are KGHDR and SFDVKD. The CDR3 covers 16 residues. V shed 4 bases and J 7 bases; nucleotides not matched to a gene: 10. Written as DNA, the CDR3 is TGTGCCACCAGTGACGGGGGGACAGGGACTCGGAATGAGCAGTTCTTC. Its translation is CATSDGGTGTRNEQFF.

The rearrangement links TRBV27 to TRBJ1-6, with D maybe TRBD1 (5 bases). Germline V lookup: CDR1 MNHEY, CDR2 SMNVEV (reference sequence). Trimming removed 0 bases at V and 6 bases at J, with 12 bases between. CDR3 length: 16 residues. Written as DNA, the CDR3 is TGTGCCAGCAGTTTATCGGACACCCTGGGTAATTCACCCCTCCACTTT. Its translation: CASSLSDTLGNSPLHF.

This chain links TRBV29-1 with TRBJ1-4, with 7 positions matching TRBD1. Germline-derived CDR1 and CDR2 are SQVTM and ANQGSEA. The CDR3 has 13 residues. V trimming: 4 bases; J trimming: 8 bases; junction bases outside the gene matches: 7. CDR3 residues: CSVGDRVGEKLFF. The CDR3 coding sequence is TGCAGCGTTGGGGACAGAGTAGGCGAAAAACTGTTTTTT. The variable domain in full, with the rest retrieved from reference TRBV29-1 and TRBJ1-4, is SAVISQKPSRDICQRGTSLTIQCQVDSQVTMMFWYRQQPGQSLTLIATANQGSEATYESGFVIDKFPISRPNLTFSTLTVSNMSPEDSSIYLCSVGDRVGEKLFFGSGTQLSVL.

The V and J genes are TRBV18 and TRBJ1-1; 7 bases agree with TRBD1. The CDR3 runs to 14 residues. Germline CDR1 is KGHSH and CDR2 is LQKENI. V lost 3 bases to trimming and J lost 11 bases; unmatched junction nucleotides: 12. The CDR3 DNA reads TGTGCCAGCTCACCGGGACAGATTGGCTGGGAGGCTTTCTTT. Protein product: CASSPGQIGWEAFF.

The chain employs TRBV3-1 (or the pseudogene TRBV3-2) and TRBJ2-5; TRBD2 aligns across 15 bases. V lost 5 bases and J lost 1; bases outside the gene matches: 5. CDR1 and CDR2 from the germline V gene are LGHDT and YNNKEL (reference sequence). CDR3 length: 17 residues. CDR3 nucleotide sequence: TGTGCCAGCAGCACCGGGACTAGCGGGAGGTCCCAAGAGACCCAGTACTTC. Its protein product is CASSTGTSGRSQETQYF.

The sample holds a few counts of this clone. This chain links TRBV2 with TRBJ2-7; tentative D call: TRBD2 (5 bases). Germline loops: CDR1 SNHLY, CDR2 FYNNEI. V shed 3 bases and J shed 5 bases, with 11 bases lying between them. The CDR3 runs 13 residues. CDR3 sequence: CASSDARVHEQYF. CDR3 nucleotides: TGTGCCAGCAGTGACGCGCGGGTCCACGAGCAGTACTTC.

This sequence joins TRBV5-1 and TRBJ2-3; weak D call: TRBD1 (6 bases). The CDR3 covers 15 residues. V shed 1 base and J shed 0 bases, with 9 bases lying between them. Per the germline V gene, CDR1 is SGHRS and CDR2 is YFSETQ. In nucleotides, the CDR3 is TGCGCCAGCAGCTTGCAGGGGCCTAGCACAGATACGCAGTATTTT. It translates to CASSLQGPSTDTQYF.

The chain is built from TRBV13 and TRBJ2-1; D gene unclear. Deletions cut 5 bases from V and 5 bases from J, with 7 bases between. Germline values: CDR1 PRHDT, CDR2 FYEKMQ (reference sequence). The CDR3 length is 12 residues. CDR3 protein: CASSLTDNEQFF. In nucleotides, the CDR3 is TGTGCCAGCAGCCTCACGGACAATGAGCAGTTCTTC. The variable domain in full, completed from reference TRBV13 and TRBJ2-1, reads AAGVIQSPRHLIKEKRETATLKCYPIPRHDTVYWYQQGPGQDPQFLISFYEKMQSDKGSIPDRFSAQQFSDYHSELNMSSLELGDSALYFCASSLTDNEQFFGPGTRLTVL.

The J gene is TRBJ2-1, the V gene TRBV19; TRBD1 matches at 7 bases. Germline V gene data show CDR1 as LNHDA and CDR2 as SQIVND (reference sequence). V gave up 4 bases and J gave up 8 bases; unmatched junction bases: 2. The CDR3 contains 12 residues. The CDR3 spells CASSTRGYEQFF. Here the CDR3 DNA reads TGTGCCAGTAGTACCAGGGGGTATGAGCAGTTCTTC.

V gene TRBV11-2 combines with J gene TRBJ2-1; no reliable D call. Trimming left V 5 bases short and J 12 bases short, with 11 bases between. The V gene's germline CDR1 is SGHAT and CDR2 FQNNGV. The CDR3 totals 11 residues. The CDR3: CASSPGPRQFF. The DNA of the CDR3 is TGTGCCAGCAGCCCAGGCCCTCGGCAGTTCTTC.

The chain has TRBV7-9 and TRBJ2-7; the match to TRBD1 covers 7 bases. Germline lookup yields CDR1 SEHNR and CDR2 FQNEAQ (reference sequence). The V gene end was trimmed by 1 base and the J gene end by 4 bases; junction bases not matched to a gene: 4. The CDR3 covers 14 residues. The CDR3 coding sequence is TGTGCCAGCAGCTTAGGGGGGACAGATTACGAGCAGTACTTC. Protein sequence: CASSLGGTDYEQYF. The full variable domain, its missing parts supplied by reference TRBV7-9 and TRBJ2-7, is DTGVSQNPRHKITKRGQNVTFRCDPISEHNRLYWYRQTLGQGPEFLTYFQNEAQLEKSRLLSDRFSAERPKGSFSTLEIQRTEQGDSAMYLCASSLGGTDYEQYFGPGTRLTVT.

The gene calls are TRBV11-3 and TRBJ1-6; no clear D gene. The CDR3 length is 12 residues. Looked up from germline, CDR1 is SGHNT and CDR2 is YENEEA. With 0 bases removed from V and 13 bases from J, the gap between germline ends came to 7 bases. CDR3 coding DNA: TGTGCCAGCAGCTTAGATCGGGGTCCCCTCCACTTT. It yields the protein CASSLDRGPLHF.